This is a list of T cell receptor beta chains from one sample in a study of Ad26.COV2.S vaccination and SARS-CoV-2 variants. Profiling relied on immunoSEQ multiplex PCR, and the TCRdb table lists in-frame clones only, not all of them. The table records fewer than 500,000 clones, about 90% of them present only once. Sequenced here: peripheral blood, sampled in a trial of Ad26.COV2.S vaccine versus placebo. These receptor sequences come from a person between 18 and 65 years old who received the Ad26.COV2.S COVID-19 vaccine or a placebo. Each CDR3 is given with its conserved first and last residue. Each record gives: D gene, V gene, J gene, clone size, CDR3 protein, CDR3 DNA. A D gene is named only where the DNA matches it firmly. Not every row has a clone size; where given, it reads once, few, many or a size class.

TRBD2	TRBV5-4	TRBJ2-5	once	CATGAPGGEVVTQYF	TGTGCCACCGGGGCGCCGGGAGGAGAGGTAGTGACCCAGTACTTC
.	TRBV19	TRBJ2-2	.	CASSIVGGGPGELFF	TGTGCCAGTAGTATTGTGGGAGGTGGTCCCGGGGAGCTGTTTTTT
.	TRBV5-8	TRBJ2-5	.	CASSLGKLFTETQYF	TGTGCCAGCAGCTTGGGGAAACTATTCACAGAGACCCAGTACTTC
.	TRBV5-4	TRBJ1-2	few	CASSLGSGFYGYTF	TGTGCCAGCAGCTTGGGGTCAGGTTTCTATGGCTACACCTTC
.	TRBV19	TRBJ1-2	.	CASSPGTDGYGYTF	TGTGCCAGTAGCCCTGGGACCGACGGTTATGGCTACACCTTC
TRBD1	TRBV4-1	TRBJ1-1	few	CASRNPSQGVRAEAFF	TGCGCCAGCAGGAACCCTTCACAGGGGGTGCGAGCTGAAGCTTTCTTT
TRBD2	TRBV27	TRBJ2-3	.	CASSVTSGYTDTQYF	TGTGCCAGCAGTGTGACTAGCGGCTACACAGATACGCAGTATTTT
.	TRBV25-1	TRBJ2-5	.	CASSEGQGTETQYF	TGTGCCAGCAGTGAGGGGCAGGGGACAGAGACCCAGTACTTC
.	TRBV28	TRBJ1-6	.	CASSFVGGIQSPLHF	TGTGCCAGCAGTTTTGTGGGTGGCATCCAATCACCCCTCCACTTT
.	TRBV3-1/TRBV3-2	TRBJ2-5	.	CASSPRAQETQYF	TGTGCCAGCAGCCCCAGGGCGCAAGAGACCCAGTACTTC
.	TRBV5-8	TRBJ1-6	once	CASSPRDPVNTLHF	TGTGCCAGCAGTCCCCGGGACCCCGTAAACACCCTCCACTTT
TRBD1	TRBV2	TRBJ1-4	.	CASSDGTAGAGEKLFF	TGTGCCAGCAGTGACGGGACAGCCGGCGCAGGAGAAAAACTGTTTTTT
TRBD2	TRBV6-2/TRBV6-3	TRBJ2-1	.	CASSYGTSGNEQFF	TGTGCCAGCAGTTACGGGACTAGCGGTAATGAGCAGTTCTTC